The source of this TCR beta chain is a study of cytomegalovirus exposure and HLA in healthy donors. The study ran its PCR with 60 Vbeta and 13 Jbeta primers. The repertoire was sequenced with immunoSEQ multiplex PCR; TCRdb's copy has only in-frame clones and lacks some. The table lists roughly 120,000 clones, approximately 71% of them singletons. Sequenced input: PBMCs. This receptor was taken from a man aged 35-49 years in good health and CMV-seronegative.

This CDR3 reads CASSSGEGRGYGYTF. Here the CDR3 DNA reads TGCGCCAGCAGCTCCGGAGAGGGGAGGGGCTATGGCTACACCTTC. V usage is TRBV4-1 and J usage is TRBJ1-2, with D possibly TRBD1 on 5 matching bases. With 5 bases removed from V and 4 bases from J, the gap between germline ends came to 17 bases. This CDR3 spans 15 amino acids. Germline CDR1 MGHRA, CDR2 YSYEKL.